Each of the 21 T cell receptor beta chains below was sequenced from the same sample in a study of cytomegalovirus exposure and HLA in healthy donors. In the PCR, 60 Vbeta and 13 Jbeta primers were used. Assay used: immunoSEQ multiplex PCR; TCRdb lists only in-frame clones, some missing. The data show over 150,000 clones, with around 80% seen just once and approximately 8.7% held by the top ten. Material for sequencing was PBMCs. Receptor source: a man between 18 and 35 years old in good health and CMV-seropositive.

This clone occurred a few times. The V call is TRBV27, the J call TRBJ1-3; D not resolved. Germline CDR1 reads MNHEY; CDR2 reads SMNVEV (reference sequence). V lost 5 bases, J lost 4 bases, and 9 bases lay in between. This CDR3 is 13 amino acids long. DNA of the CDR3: TGTGCCAGCAGTGCAACGGGAGGAAACACCATATATTTT. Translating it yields CASSATGGNTIYF.

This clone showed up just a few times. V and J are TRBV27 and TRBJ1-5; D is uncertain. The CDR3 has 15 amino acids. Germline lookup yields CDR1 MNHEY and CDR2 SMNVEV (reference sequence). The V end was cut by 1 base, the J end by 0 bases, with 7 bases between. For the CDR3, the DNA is TGTGCCAGCAGTTTATACGGGGATAGCAATCAGCCCCAGCATTTT. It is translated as CASSLYGDSNQPQHF.

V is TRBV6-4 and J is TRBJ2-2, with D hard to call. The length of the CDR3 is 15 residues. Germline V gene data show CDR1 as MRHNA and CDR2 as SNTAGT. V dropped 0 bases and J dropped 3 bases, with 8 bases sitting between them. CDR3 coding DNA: TGTGCCAGCAGTGACTCGCCGGGTTACACCGGGGAGCTGTTTTTT. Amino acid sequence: CASSDSPGYTGELFF.

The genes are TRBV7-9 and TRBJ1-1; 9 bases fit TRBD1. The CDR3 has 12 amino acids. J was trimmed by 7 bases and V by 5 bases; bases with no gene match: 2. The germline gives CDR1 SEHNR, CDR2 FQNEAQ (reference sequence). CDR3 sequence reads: CASSRGQGEAFF. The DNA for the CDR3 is TGTGCCAGCAGCCGGGGACAGGGTGAAGCTTTCTTT.

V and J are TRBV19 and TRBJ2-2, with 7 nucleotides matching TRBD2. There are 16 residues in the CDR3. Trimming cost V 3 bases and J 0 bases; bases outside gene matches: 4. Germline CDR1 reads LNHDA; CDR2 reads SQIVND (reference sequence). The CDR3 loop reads CASSIIRGANTGELFF. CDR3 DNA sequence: TGTGCCAGTAGTATTATCCGGGGGGCGAACACCGGGGAGCTGTTTTTT.

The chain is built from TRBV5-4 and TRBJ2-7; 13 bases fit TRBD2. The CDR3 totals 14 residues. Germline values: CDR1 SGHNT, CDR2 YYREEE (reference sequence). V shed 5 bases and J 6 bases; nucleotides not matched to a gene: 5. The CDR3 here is CASRRTSGSSEQYF. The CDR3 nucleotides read TGTGCCAGCAGAAGGACTAGCGGGAGCTCCGAGCAGTACTTC.

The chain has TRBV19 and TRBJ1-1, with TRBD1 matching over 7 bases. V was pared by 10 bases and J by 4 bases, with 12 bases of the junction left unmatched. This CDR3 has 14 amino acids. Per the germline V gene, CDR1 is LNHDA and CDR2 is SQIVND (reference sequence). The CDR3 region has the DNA TGTGCCATCTTATCGACAGGGCCCTCCACTGAAGCTTTCTTT. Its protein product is CAILSTGPSTEAFF.

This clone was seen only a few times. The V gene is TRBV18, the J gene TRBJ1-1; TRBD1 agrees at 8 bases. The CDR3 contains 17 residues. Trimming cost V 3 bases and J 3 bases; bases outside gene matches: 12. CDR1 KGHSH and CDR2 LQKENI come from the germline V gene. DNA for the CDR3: TGTGCCAGCTCACCTAACAGACAGGGGCGGGGAGACACTGAAGCTTTCTTT. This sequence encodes CASSPNRQGRGDTEAFF.

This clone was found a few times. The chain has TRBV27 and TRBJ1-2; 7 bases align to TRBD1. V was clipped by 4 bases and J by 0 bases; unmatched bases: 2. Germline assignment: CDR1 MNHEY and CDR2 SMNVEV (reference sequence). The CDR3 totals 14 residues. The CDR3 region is CASSSGQPNYGYTF. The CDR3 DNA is TGTGCCAGCAGTTCGGGACAGCCTAACTATGGCTACACCTTC.

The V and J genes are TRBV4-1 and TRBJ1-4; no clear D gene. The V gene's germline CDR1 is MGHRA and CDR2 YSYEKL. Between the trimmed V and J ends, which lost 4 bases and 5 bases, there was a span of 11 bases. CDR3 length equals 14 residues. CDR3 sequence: CASSRHILNEKLFF. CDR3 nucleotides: TGCGCCAGCAGCCGTCACATCTTGAATGAAAAACTGTTTTTT.

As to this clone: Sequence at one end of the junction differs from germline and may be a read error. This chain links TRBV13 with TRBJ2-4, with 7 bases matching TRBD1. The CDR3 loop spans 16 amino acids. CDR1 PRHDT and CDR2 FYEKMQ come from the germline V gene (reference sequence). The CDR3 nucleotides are TGTGCCAGCAGCCCCACAGGGGCAGCGGCCAAAAACAGTCAGTACTTC. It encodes CASSPTGAAAKNSQYF.

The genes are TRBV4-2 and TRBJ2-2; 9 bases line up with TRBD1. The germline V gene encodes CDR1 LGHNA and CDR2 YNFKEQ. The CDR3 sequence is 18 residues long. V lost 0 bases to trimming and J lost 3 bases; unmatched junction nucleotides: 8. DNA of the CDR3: TGTGCCAGCAGCCAAGAGGTTGACAGGGGGTCTGACACCGGGGAGCTGTTTTTT. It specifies CASSQEVDRGSDTGELFF.

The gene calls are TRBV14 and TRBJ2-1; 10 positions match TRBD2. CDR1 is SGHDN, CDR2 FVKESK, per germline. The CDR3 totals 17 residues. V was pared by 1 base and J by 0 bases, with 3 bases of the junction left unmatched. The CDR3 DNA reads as TGTGCCAGCAGCCAAGGAACTAGCGGGATCTCCTACAATGAGCAGTTCTTC. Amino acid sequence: CASSQGTSGISYNEQFF.

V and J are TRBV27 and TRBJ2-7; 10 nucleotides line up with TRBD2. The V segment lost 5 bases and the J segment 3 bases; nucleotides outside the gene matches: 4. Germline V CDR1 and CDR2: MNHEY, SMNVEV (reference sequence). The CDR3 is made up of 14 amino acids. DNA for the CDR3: TGTGCCAGCAGTGCGGGACTAGCGCGCTACGAGCAGTACTTC. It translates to CASSAGLARYEQYF.

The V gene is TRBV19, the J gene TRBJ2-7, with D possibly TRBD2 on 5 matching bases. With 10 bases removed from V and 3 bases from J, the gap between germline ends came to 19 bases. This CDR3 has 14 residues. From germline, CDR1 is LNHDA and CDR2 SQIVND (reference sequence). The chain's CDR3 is CATKYRGGDYEQYF. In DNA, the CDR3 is TGTGCCACCAAGTACCGGGGTGGGGACTACGAGCAGTACTTC. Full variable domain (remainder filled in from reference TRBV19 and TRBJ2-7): DGGITQSPKYLFRKEGQNVTLSCEQNLNHDAMYWYRQDPGQGLRLIYYSQIVNDFQKGDIAEGYSVSREKKESFPLTVTSAQKNPTAFYLCATKYRGGDYEQYFGPGTRLTVT.

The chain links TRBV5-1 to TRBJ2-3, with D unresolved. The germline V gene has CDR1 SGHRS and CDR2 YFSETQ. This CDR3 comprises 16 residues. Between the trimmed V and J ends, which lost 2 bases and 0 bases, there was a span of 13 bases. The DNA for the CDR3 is TGCGCCAGCAGCTTTAATCCGAGTAGTAGCACAGATACGCAGTATTTT. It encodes CASSFNPSSSTDTQYF.

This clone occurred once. The CDR3 protein is CASSLYFLTQPQHF. CDR3 coding DNA: TGTGCCAGCAGCTTGTACTTCTTAACTCAGCCCCAGCATTTT. The chain is built from TRBV5-7 and TRBJ1-5; the D is unclear. TRBV5-7 is an ORF, and what it does is uncertain. V was shortened by 1 base and J by 6 bases, with 11 bases between the two germline ends. The CDR3 consists of 14 residues.

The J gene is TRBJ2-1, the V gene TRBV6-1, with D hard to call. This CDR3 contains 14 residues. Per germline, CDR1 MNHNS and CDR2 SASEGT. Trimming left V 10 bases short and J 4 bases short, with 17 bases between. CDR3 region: CATRSSTGYNEQFF. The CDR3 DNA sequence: TGTGCCACCAGATCCTCGACCGGGTACAATGAGCAGTTCTTC.

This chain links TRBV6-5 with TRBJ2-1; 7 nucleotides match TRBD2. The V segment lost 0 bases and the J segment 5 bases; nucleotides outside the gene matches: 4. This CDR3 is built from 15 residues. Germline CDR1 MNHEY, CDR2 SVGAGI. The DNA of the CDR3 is TGTGCCAGCAGTTACTCGGCGGGAGCTGACAATGAGCAGTTCTTC. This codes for CASSYSAGADNEQFF.

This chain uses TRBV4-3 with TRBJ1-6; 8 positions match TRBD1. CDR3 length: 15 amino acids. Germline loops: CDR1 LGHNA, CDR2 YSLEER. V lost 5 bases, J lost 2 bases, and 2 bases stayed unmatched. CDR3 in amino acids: CASSVDRAYNSPLHF. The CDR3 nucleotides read TGCGCCAGCAGCGTGGACAGGGCCTATAATTCACCCCTCCACTTT.

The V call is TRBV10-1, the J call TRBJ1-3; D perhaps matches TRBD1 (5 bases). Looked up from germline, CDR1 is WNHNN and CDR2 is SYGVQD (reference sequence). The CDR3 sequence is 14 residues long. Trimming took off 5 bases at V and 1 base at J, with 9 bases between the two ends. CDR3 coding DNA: TGCGCCAGCAGTTCGACAGCTTCTGGAAACACCATATATTTT. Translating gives CASSSTASGNTIYF.